Presented here are 12 T cell receptor beta chains from one specimen sequenced in a study of T cells in Graves' hyperthyroidism and ophthalmopathy. Amplification of TCR beta CDR3 regions was performed using RNA transcripts as template. Carried out on the TCR CDR3, a first-round RT-PCR used the HTBI primer set. TCRdb used MiXCR to reprocess the multiplex PCR reads, holding one entry per CDR3 protein. The data hold approximately 530,000 distinct CDR3 sequences, with just under 20% observed a single time. The sequenced sample consisted of blood. All receptors derive from a man aged 35-49 years with Graves' ophthalmopathy.

The V and J genes are TRBV20-1 and TRBJ2-5; a weak D match, TRBD2 (6 bases). The V gene's germline CDR1 is DFQATT and CDR2 SNEGSKA (reference sequence). The CDR3 length is 13 residues. Trimming took off 8 bases at V and 7 bases at J, with 20 bases between the two ends. This CDR3 is CSSSRGGKGTQYF. CDR3 nucleotides: TGCAGTTCCTCCAGAGGCGGGAAAGGGACCCAGTACTTC.

Points on this clonotype: A single base separates this from a much larger clone, so it may be a read error. V gene TRBV7-2 combines with J gene TRBJ2-3, with TRBD2 identical over 7 bases. This CDR3 region has 13 residues. V lost 8 bases and J lost 2; bases outside the gene matches: 4. Germline V CDR1 and CDR2: SGHTA, FQGNSA. The CDR3 loop is CASVTSPTDTQYF. The CDR3 bases are TGTGCCAGCGTGACTAGCCCCACAGATACGCAGTATTTT.

V and J are TRBV5-1 and TRBJ2-2, with a weak D call TRBD1 (6 bases). The CDR3 spans 15 residues. Between the trimmed V and J ends, which lost 0 bases and 8 bases, there was a span of 14 bases. Germline V lookup: CDR1 SGHRS, CDR2 YFSETQ. The DNA of the CDR3 is TGCGCCAGCAGCTTGGCCAATGGGGGCTTTGGGGAGCTGTTTTTT. This codes for CASSLANGGFGELFF.

The chain couples TRBV2 to TRBJ1-2; maybe TRBD1 (6 bases). The CDR3 spans 14 residues. The V gene lost 8 bases and the J gene lost 1 base, with 14 bases spanning the gap. Germline values: CDR1 SNHLY, CDR2 FYNNEI. Written as DNA, the CDR3 is TGTGCCAGCTATGGGGCAGGGGATAACTATGGCTACACCTTC. It encodes CASYGAGDNYGYTF.

This clonotype was counted a few times. The gene calls are TRBV5-4 and TRBJ1-4; TRBD1 aligns across 7 bases. Germline lookup yields CDR1 SGHNT and CDR2 YYREEE (reference sequence). J lost 7 bases, V lost 4 bases, and 10 bases had no gene match. This CDR3 contains 15 residues. The CDR3 is CASSIGTERGEKLFF. CDR3 DNA: TGTGCCAGCAGCATCGGGACAGAGCGCGGTGAAAAACTGTTTTTT.

This clonotype was counted many times. V usage is TRBV3-1 and J usage is TRBJ1-4, with D possibly matching TRBD1 (5 bases). Germline lookup yields CDR1 LGHDT and CDR2 YNNKEL (reference sequence). CDR3 length: 16 amino acids. The ends were cut back, 1 base at V and 6 bases at J, with 15 bases in the middle. In DNA, the CDR3 is TGTGCCAGCAGCCAAGTAACCGGGACTTGGGATGAAAAACTGTTTTTT. Amino acid sequence: CASSQVTGTWDEKLFF.

This clonotype was seen many times. This chain joins TRBV20-1 and TRBJ1-1; TRBD1 might be the D (6 bases). The germline V and J ends were trimmed by 3 bases and 10 bases, with 24 bases remaining between them. This CDR3 contains 15 residues. CDR1 and CDR2 from the germline V gene are DFQATT and SNEGSKA (reference sequence). The CDR3 coding sequence is TGCAGTGCTAGCATCTCGGGGGGACGAACAGGGATAGCTTTCTTT. It codes for CSASISGGRTGIAFF.

As to this clonotype: An end of the junction does not agree with germline; a read error may underlie this. The chain couples TRBV2 to TRBJ2-1, with 7 bases matching TRBD2. The CDR3 runs 14 residues. Germline V CDR1 and CDR2: SNHLY, FYNNEI. This chain's CDR3 is CASRRAGAYNEQSF. In nucleotides, the CDR3 is TGTGCCAGCAGGAGGGCGGGAGCCTACAATGAGCAGTCCTTC.

Only a few counts were recorded for this clonotype. The V call is TRBV19, the J call TRBJ1-6; no firm D call. Germline V gives CDR1 LNHDA, CDR2 SQIVND (reference sequence). The CDR3 consists of 14 residues. With 4 bases removed from V and 6 bases from J, the gap between germline ends came to 10 bases. The CDR3 region has the DNA TGTGCCAGTAGTAACGAACGGAGTAATTCACCCCTCCACTTT. It translates to CASSNERSNSPLHF.

This clonotype was seen more than once but under ten times. V usage is TRBV20-1 and J usage is TRBJ1-5; TRBD1 matches at 7 bases. With V trimmed by 1 base and J by 4 bases, 7 bases remained unmatched. The CDR3 loop spans 15 amino acids. Germline V gene lookup returns CDR1 DFQATT and CDR2 SNEGSKA (reference sequence). The CDR3 DNA sequence: TGCAGTGCTAGAGCTCCGGACAGGCCGAATCAGCCCCAGCATTTT. Encoded protein: CSARAPDRPNQPQHF.

This rearrangement joins TRBV10-3 to TRBJ2-5, with D possibly being TRBD1 or TRBD2 (5 bases each). Germline V gene sequence: CDR1 ENHRY, CDR2 SYGVKD. The CDR3 has 16 amino acids. Trimming left V 2 bases short and J 2 bases short, with 15 bases between. CDR3 sequence reads: CAISEVRGLFQETQYF. The CDR3 nucleotides are TGTGCCATCAGTGAGGTGAGGGGCTTGTTTCAAGAGACCCAGTACTTC.

This clonotype came up many times. V and J are TRBV7-2 and TRBJ2-1, with a tentative D call TRBD1 (6 bases). CDR1 SGHTA and CDR2 FQGNSA come from the germline V gene. The CDR3 extends over 15 amino acids. V lost 5 bases and J 0 bases, leaving 11 bases between the germline ends. Written as DNA, the CDR3 is TGTGCCAGCAGCCGTGACAGGAGCTCCTACAATGAGCAGTTCTTC. The encoded protein is CASSRDRSSYNEQFF.